This TCR beta chain emerged from a study of CD8 T cells in Susac syndrome. The RNA input was about 0.5 to 1 ug, and it was reverse transcribed with random hexamers. MiXCR, run by TCRdb on the immunoSEQ multiplex PCR reads, gives a single entry per CDR3 protein. This table has some 180,000 distinct CDR3 sequences, over 90% appearing once. Trimming stripped 3 bases from V and 7 bases from J, with 6 bases between. Per germline, CDR1 DFQATT and CDR2 SNEGSKA (reference sequence). The CDR3 runs 10 residues. CD8+ and CD4+ T cells circulating in blood were sequenced for TCR beta. V gene TRBV20-1 combines with J gene TRBJ1-1; no definite D call. The sequencing input was CD4+ T cells from PBMCs. The clonotype comes from a human donor with Susac syndrome. The CDR3 nucleotides are TGCAGTGCTAGTGGAGATGAAGCTTTCTTT. This encodes CSASGDEAFF.